The rows below give T cell receptor beta chains drawn from one sample of a study of response to subunit inactivated influenza vaccine. TCRdb redid the calling of the RT-PCR reads with MiXCR, one entry per CDR3 protein. The data contain roughly 650,000 distinct CDR3 sequences, approximately 14% of them singletons. This material consisted of PBMCs from blood, taken 11 to 12 days after vaccination. Receptor source: a man between 50 and 59 years old who received an inactivated influenza vaccine. Both conserved end residues are part of each CDR3. A D gene is named only where the DNA matches it firmly. The size field is filled for only some rows; it gives once, few, many or a size class.

J | size | D | V | DNA | CDR3
TRBJ1-1 | . | . | TRBV12-3/TRBV12-4 | TGTGCCAGCACCCTATCCCGGAGAACAGATGAAGCTTTCTTT | CASTLSRRTDEAFF
TRBJ2-1 | . | TRBD1 | TRBV6-1 | TGTGCCAGCAGTGAATTTGGGACAGGGGGCTACAATGAGCAGTTCTTC | CASSEFGTGGYNEQFF
TRBJ2-7 | many | TRBD2 | TRBV20-1 | TGCAGTGCTCGACTAGCGGGAGCCTTCTACGAGCAGTACTTC | CSARLAGAFYEQYF
TRBJ2-3 | . | TRBD2 | TRBV27 | TGTGCCAGCAGTTCCCTTAGCGGGAGAAATACGCAGTATTTT | CASSSLSGRNTQYF
TRBJ2-3 | . | TRBD2 | TRBV24-1 | TGTGCCACCAGACCTAGCGGGTTGGCAGATACGCAGTATTTT | CATRPSGLADTQYF
TRBJ2-2 | . | TRBD2 | TRBV29-1 | TGCAGCGTTGAAACTAGCGGGACCAACACCGGGGAGCTGTTTTTT | CSVETSGTNTGELFF
TRBJ2-1 | . | . | TRBV29-1 | TGCAGCGGGGGATCGACAGGAGAGCAGTTCTTC | CSGGSTGEQFF
TRBJ2-1 | . | TRBD2 | TRBV12-3/TRBV12-4 | TGTGCCAGCAGAGTCCTAGCGGGAGGGGAGAATGAGCAGTTCTTC | CASRVLAGGENEQFF
TRBJ2-7 | . | . | TRBV5-5 | TGTGCCATCAGCGGCGGAGAGAACGAGCAGTACTTC | CAISGGENEQYF
TRBJ1-2 | . | . | TRBV7-2 | TGTGCCAGCAGCCGAGAAGTGACAGTTGGCGGCTACACCTTC | CASSREVTVGGYTF
TRBJ2-7 | many | . | TRBV7-2 | TGTGCCAGCAGCTTATTCCGGGAGTTGTACTTC | CASSLFRELYF
TRBJ1-1 | many | . | TRBV12-3/TRBV12-4 | TGTGCCAGCAGTCCGAGGAACACTGAAGCTTTCTTT | CASSPRNTEAFF
TRBJ1-4 | . | TRBD1 | TRBV6-5 | TGTGCCAGCAGTTACAGGGACAGAGAAAAACTGTTTTTT | CASSYRDREKLFF
TRBJ2-3 | many | TRBD2 | TRBV7-8 | TGTGCCAGCAGCCTAACAACTAGCGGGAGTTTCCCAGATACGCAGTATTTT | CASSLTTSGSFPDTQYF
TRBJ2-4 | many | . | TRBV10-2 | TGCGCCAGCAGTGAGTCCGGGGTTTGGGAGAACATTCAGTACTTC | CASSESGVWENIQYF
TRBJ2-1 | few | TRBD2 | TRBV18 | TGTGCCAGCTCACCCTCGGGACTAGCGGGGGGGCCGTCCTACAATGAGCAGTTCTTC | CASSPSGLAGGPSYNEQFF
TRBJ2-2 | few | TRBD2 | TRBV12-3/TRBV12-4 | TGTGCCAGCAGCGCCGGGACTAGCGGGATATGGACCGGGGAGCTGTTTTTT | CASSAGTSGIWTGELFF
TRBJ2-7 | few | . | TRBV2 | TGTGCCAGCATGGCTTTAGGACATCTGGGATACGAGCAGTACTTC | CASMALGHLGYEQYF
TRBJ2-7 | . | TRBD2 | TRBV28 | TGTGCCAGCAGTTTCGGAGCGGGGTCGTTCTCCTACGAGCAGTACTTC | CASSFGAGSFSYEQYF
TRBJ2-3 | . | TRBD2 | TRBV2 | TGTGCCAGCAACCTAGCGGGGGACACAGATACGCAGTATTTT | CASNLAGDTDTQYF
TRBJ2-7 | . | . | TRBV20-1 | TGCAGTGCTAGCCCAGGGGCCGACTACGAGCAGTACTTC | CSASPGADYEQYF
TRBJ2-5 | . | TRBD2 | TRBV5-1 | TGCGCCAGCAGCTTGGGTAGCGGGAGTTTCGGGGAGACCCAGTACTTC | CASSLGSGSFGETQYF
TRBJ2-6 | . | . | TRBV25-1 | TGTGCCAGCAGTGAATATACCGGTTCAGGGGCCAACGTCCTGACTTTC | CASSEYTGSGANVLTF
TRBJ2-7 | few | . | TRBV6-5 | TGTGCCAGCGGTCGAGGGGGCGAGCAGTACTTC | CASGRGGEQYF
TRBJ2-1 | . | . | TRBV10-3 | TGTGCCATTAAACGGGGTGAGCAGTTCTTC | CAIKRGEQFF
TRBJ1-4 | many | TRBD1 | TRBV7-2 | TGTGCCAGCAGCCCTAGAGGGGGCCCAACTAATGAAAAACTGTTTTTT | CASSPRGGPTNEKLFF
TRBJ1-6 | few | . | TRBV7-9 | TGTGCCAGCACCCCGGCGGAGGGCGATTCACCCCTCCACTTT | CASTPAEGDSPLHF
TRBJ1-4 | . | . | TRBV18 | TGTGCCAGCTCACCGATCGAGGGACAATACGAAAAACTGTTTTTT | CASSPIEGQYEKLFF
TRBJ2-5 | . | . | TRBV9 | TGTGCCAGCAGCGTAGGAGGGACATCGAGAGAGACCCAGTACTTC | CASSVGGTSRETQYF
TRBJ2-3 | . | TRBD2 | TRBV7-9 | TGTGCCAGCAGCTTAGTGCTTAGCGGGAGTGATACGCAGTATTTT | CASSLVLSGSDTQYF
TRBJ2-3 | . | . | TRBV6-7 | TGTGCCAGCAGTTACCGGCAGGCCACAGATACGCAGTATTTT | CASSYRQATDTQYF
TRBJ2-1 | . | . | TRBV9 | TGTGCCAGCAGCGTAGGTGGAAATAGCTTGGGACATAAGTTCTTC | CASSVGGNSLGHKFF